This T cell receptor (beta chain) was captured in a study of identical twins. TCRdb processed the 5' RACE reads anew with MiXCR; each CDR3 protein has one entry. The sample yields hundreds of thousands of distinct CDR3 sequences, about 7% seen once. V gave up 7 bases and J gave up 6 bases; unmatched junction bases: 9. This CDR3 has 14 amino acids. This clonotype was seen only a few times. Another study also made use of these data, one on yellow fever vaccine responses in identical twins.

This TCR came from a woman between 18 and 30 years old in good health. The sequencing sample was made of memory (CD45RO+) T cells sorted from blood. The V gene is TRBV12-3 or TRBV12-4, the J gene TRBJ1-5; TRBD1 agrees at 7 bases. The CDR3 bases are TGTGCCAGCACCAAGACAGGGTCGGGTCAGCCCCAGCATTTT. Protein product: CASTKTGSGQPQHF.